This TCR beta chain emerged from a study of blood T cell repertoires in COVID-19. Study background: COVID-19 samples, acute and convalescent, were from the United States, Italy and Spain. PBMCs, B-cell-depleted T cells, or T cells provided the cDNA or gDNA that made up the material.

Authors' processing steps: Counts of nucleated cells, estimated from reference gene primer amplification, were obtained. Some clones are missing from TCRdb's copy, which holds only in-frame ones; the method was immunoSEQ multiplex PCR. D and trimming were read from the DNA, whereas the V and J calls and clone size are those reported in that table. Of about 210,000 clones in the sample, around four fifths are singletons; the top ten hold 2% to 3%. This clone was recorded once. The length of the CDR3 is 13 residues. Germline assignment: CDR1 SEHNR and CDR2 FQNEAQ (reference sequence). Trimming took 3 bases from V and 0 from J, leaving 3 bases between them.

Sequenced: peripheral blood. V usage is TRBV7-9 and J usage is TRBJ2-1; D remains ambiguous. The clonotype originates from a woman in her thirties or forties with active or convalescent COVID-19. The CDR3 coding sequence is TGTGCCAGCAGCTTCAACTCCTACAATGAGCAGTTCTTC. It yields the protein CASSFNSYNEQFF.